This TCR beta chain was captured by sequencing in a study of T cell responses to AZD1222 COVID-19 vaccine. Study summary: Pooled samples include second doses given at about 4 or 12 weeks.

Whole-study results and caveats: Researchers took repertoire samples only after the peak T cell response had come. Vaccine-related CD4 TCRs covered spike, predominating at 160-218 and 743-854. The study found Spike-specific TCR breadth and depth rose after two AZD1222 doses.

As regards this clone: Its antigen is unidentified.

The data were produced by immunoSEQ multiplex PCR, yet TCRdb's version contains in-frame clones alone and is incomplete. The sample shows some 100,000 clones, roughly 91% of them seen only once. Germline CDR1 is SGHTA and CDR2 is FQGTGA. The length of the CDR3 is 14 residues. Trimming stripped 2 bases from V and 5 bases from J, with 12 bases between. This receptor was obtained from an adult in good health. Source: peripheral blood, taken on day 0 of AZD1222 vaccination. The chain joins TRBV7-3 to TRBJ2-5; D possibly corresponds to TRBD1 (6 bases). The chain's CDR3 is CASSLQGSTETQYF. As DNA, the CDR3 is TGTGCCAGCAGCTTACAGGGGAGCACGGAGACCCAGTACTTC.